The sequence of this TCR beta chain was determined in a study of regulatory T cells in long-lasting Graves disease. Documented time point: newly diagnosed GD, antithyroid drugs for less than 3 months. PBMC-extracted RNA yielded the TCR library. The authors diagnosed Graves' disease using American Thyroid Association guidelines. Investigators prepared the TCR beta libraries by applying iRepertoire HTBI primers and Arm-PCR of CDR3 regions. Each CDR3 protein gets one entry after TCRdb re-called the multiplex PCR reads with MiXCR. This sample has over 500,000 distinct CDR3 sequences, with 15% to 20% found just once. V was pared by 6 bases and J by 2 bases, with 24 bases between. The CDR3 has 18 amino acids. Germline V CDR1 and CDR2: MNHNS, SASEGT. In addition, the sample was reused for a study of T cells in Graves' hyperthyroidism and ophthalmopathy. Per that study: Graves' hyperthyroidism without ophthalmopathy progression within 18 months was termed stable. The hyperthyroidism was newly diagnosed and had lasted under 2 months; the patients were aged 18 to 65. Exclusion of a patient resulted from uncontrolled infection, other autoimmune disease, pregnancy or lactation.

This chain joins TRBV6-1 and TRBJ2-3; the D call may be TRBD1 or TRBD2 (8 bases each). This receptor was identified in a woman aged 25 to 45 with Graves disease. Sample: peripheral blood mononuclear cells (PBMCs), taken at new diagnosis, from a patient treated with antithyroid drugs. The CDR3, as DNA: TGTGCCAGCAGAGACAGGGGTTTAGCGGGATTTTTCACAGATACGCAGTATTTT. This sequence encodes CASRDRGLAGFFTDTQYF.